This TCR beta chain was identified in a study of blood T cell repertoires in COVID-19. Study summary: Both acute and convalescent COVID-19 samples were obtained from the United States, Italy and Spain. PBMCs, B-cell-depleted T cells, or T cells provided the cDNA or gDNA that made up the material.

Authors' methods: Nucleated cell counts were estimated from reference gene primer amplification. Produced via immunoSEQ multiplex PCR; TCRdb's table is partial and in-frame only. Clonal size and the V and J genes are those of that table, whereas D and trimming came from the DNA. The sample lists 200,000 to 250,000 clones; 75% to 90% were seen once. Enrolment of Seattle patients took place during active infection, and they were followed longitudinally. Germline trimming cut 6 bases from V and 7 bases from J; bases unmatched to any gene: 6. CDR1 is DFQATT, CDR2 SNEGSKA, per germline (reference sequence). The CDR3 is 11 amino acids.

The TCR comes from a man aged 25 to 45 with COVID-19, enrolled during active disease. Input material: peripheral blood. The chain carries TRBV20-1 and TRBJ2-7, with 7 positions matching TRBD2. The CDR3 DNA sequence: TGCAGTGCCGCGGGAGCATGGGAGCAGTACTTC. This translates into CSAAGAWEQYF.